The rows below give T cell receptor beta chains drawn from one sample of a study of cytomegalovirus exposure and HLA in healthy donors. Clones were sequenced by immunoSEQ multiplex PCR, and TCRdb holds only the in-frame ones, with some missing. In the table there are 140,000 to 150,000 clones, over 75% of which are singletons. The specimen sequenced was PBMCs. These receptors came from a woman aged 25 to 39 in good health and CMV-seronegative. The CDR3 runs from the conserved cysteine through the conserved F or W. Fields, in order: D gene, clone size, V gene, J gene, CDR3 protein, CDR3 DNA. The D gene is left open where the match is weak. Size is stated for part of the rows, as once, few or many counts, or as a class when the clone is expanded.

d_call: .
clone_size: .
v_call: TRBV5-4
j_call: TRBJ1-4
cdr3_aa: CASSQDPEGILFF
cdr3_nt: TGTGCCAGCAGCCAAGACCCAGAGGGAATACTGTTTTTT

d_call: .
clone_size: .
v_call: TRBV6-1
j_call: TRBJ1-1
cdr3_aa: CASRGIERDQTEAFF
cdr3_nt: TGTGCCAGCAGGGGGATAGAGAGGGATCAGACTGAAGCTTTCTTT

d_call: .
clone_size: .
v_call: TRBV19
j_call: TRBJ1-5
cdr3_aa: CASSSPLRQPGASNQPQHF
cdr3_nt: TGTGCCAGTAGCTCCCCTCTGAGACAACCAGGGGCTAGCAATCAGCCCCAGCATTTT

d_call: .
clone_size: .
v_call: TRBV7-9
j_call: TRBJ2-7
cdr3_aa: CASSLVGTTYEQYF
cdr3_nt: TGTGCCAGCAGCTTGGTCGGGACAACGTACGAGCAGTACTTC

d_call: TRBD2
clone_size: .
v_call: TRBV7-2
j_call: TRBJ2-5
cdr3_aa: CASSLARGLAGVQETQYF
cdr3_nt: TGTGCCAGCAGCTTAGCTAGGGGACTAGCGGGGGTACAAGAGACCCAGTACTTC

d_call: TRBD2
clone_size: few
v_call: TRBV7-3
j_call: TRBJ2-1
cdr3_aa: CASSSGGSSYNEQFF
cdr3_nt: TGTGCCAGCAGTAGCGGGGGGAGCTCCTACAATGAGCAGTTCTTC

d_call: .
clone_size: .
v_call: TRBV5-6
j_call: TRBJ2-5
cdr3_aa: CASSLVEGGRETQYF
cdr3_nt: TGTGCCAGCAGCTTGGTGGAGGGAGGTAGAGAGACCCAGTACTTC

d_call: TRBD2
clone_size: few
v_call: TRBV5-4
j_call: TRBJ2-1
cdr3_aa: CASSISGGGYNEQFF
cdr3_nt: TGTGCCAGCAGCATTAGCGGGGGGGGATACAATGAGCAGTTCTTC

d_call: .
clone_size: .
v_call: TRBV7-2
j_call: TRBJ1-6
cdr3_aa: CASSLVQEASPLHF
cdr3_nt: TGTGCCAGCAGCTTGGTGCAGGAGGCTTCACCCCTCCACTTT

d_call: TRBD1
clone_size: .
v_call: TRBV6-5
j_call: TRBJ1-2
cdr3_aa: CASSGDRVHGYTF
cdr3_nt: TGTGCCAGCAGTGGGGACAGGGTCCATGGCTACACCTTC

d_call: .
clone_size: .
v_call: TRBV5-8
j_call: TRBJ2-5
cdr3_aa: CASSIQETQYF
cdr3_nt: TGTGCCAGCAGTATTCAAGAGACCCAGTACTTC

d_call: .
clone_size: few
v_call: TRBV7-2
j_call: TRBJ1-1
cdr3_aa: CASSFTLRVGTEAFF
cdr3_nt: TGTGCCAGCAGCTTCACCCTGAGGGTTGGAACTGAAGCTTTCTTT

d_call: .
clone_size: .
v_call: TRBV6-5
j_call: TRBJ1-1
cdr3_aa: CASSYSGGNTEAFF
cdr3_nt: TGTGCCAGCAGTTACTCCGGCGGAAACACTGAAGCTTTCTTT

d_call: .
clone_size: few
v_call: TRBV4-3
j_call: TRBJ2-1
cdr3_aa: CASSQVGQMNNEQFF
cdr3_nt: TGCGCCAGCAGCCAGGTGGGGCAGATGAACAATGAGCAGTTCTTC

d_call: TRBD1
clone_size: few
v_call: TRBV11-3
j_call: TRBJ2-7
cdr3_aa: CASSPRDSGSEQYF
cdr3_nt: TGTGCCAGCAGCCCAAGGGACAGTGGGTCCGAGCAGTACTTC

d_call: .
clone_size: .
v_call: TRBV5-6
j_call: TRBJ1-5
cdr3_aa: CASSLVGGQPQHF
cdr3_nt: TGTGCCAGCAGCTTGGTTGGGGGCCAGCCCCAGCATTTT

d_call: .
clone_size: .
v_call: TRBV6-1
j_call: TRBJ1-1
cdr3_aa: CASSDPRQLNTEAFF
cdr3_nt: TGTGCCAGCAGCGATCCCAGACAGTTGAACACTGAAGCTTTCTTT

d_call: .
clone_size: .
v_call: TRBV5-4
j_call: TRBJ2-2
cdr3_aa: CASSLWSTGELFF
cdr3_nt: TGTGCCAGCAGCTTATGGAGCACCGGGGAGCTGTTTTTT

d_call: .
clone_size: .
v_call: TRBV15
j_call: TRBJ2-3
cdr3_aa: CATDGGADTQYF
cdr3_nt: TGTGCCACCGATGGGGGGGCCGATACGCAGTATTTT

d_call: .
clone_size: .
v_call: TRBV27
j_call: TRBJ2-6
cdr3_aa: CASSAATGTSGANVLTF
cdr3_nt: TGTGCCAGCAGTGCTGCAACCGGGACATCTGGGGCCAACGTCCTGACTTTC

d_call: .
clone_size: .
v_call: TRBV4-3
j_call: TRBJ1-5
cdr3_aa: CASSQEARGNQPQHF
cdr3_nt: TGCGCCAGCAGCCAAGAGGCAAGGGGAAATCAGCCCCAGCATTTT

d_call: .
clone_size: .
v_call: TRBV2
j_call: TRBJ1-5
cdr3_aa: CASSEIRNQPQHF
cdr3_nt: TGTGCCAGCAGTGAAATCAGAAATCAGCCCCAGCATTTT

d_call: TRBD1
clone_size: few
v_call: TRBV7-8
j_call: TRBJ2-7
cdr3_aa: CASSYRGTGNYEQYF
cdr3_nt: TGTGCCAGCAGCTATCGCGGGACAGGGAACTACGAGCAGTACTTC

d_call: TRBD1
clone_size: .
v_call: TRBV10-2
j_call: TRBJ1-1
cdr3_aa: CASSEGTGSAFF
cdr3_nt: TGCGCCAGCAGTGAGGGGACAGGGTCGGCTTTCTTT

d_call: .
clone_size: .
v_call: TRBV5-6
j_call: TRBJ2-7
cdr3_aa: CASSPGPSYEQYF
cdr3_nt: TGTGCCAGCAGCCCAGGGCCTTCCTACGAGCAGTACTTC

d_call: .
clone_size: .
v_call: TRBV7-8
j_call: TRBJ1-6
cdr3_aa: CASSLARPRSSYNSPLHF
cdr3_nt: TGTGCCAGCAGCTTAGCCAGACCCCGGAGCTCCTATAATTCACCCCTCCACTTT

d_call: .
clone_size: .
v_call: TRBV7-2
j_call: TRBJ1-6
cdr3_aa: CASSATATLGSPLHF
cdr3_nt: TGTGCCAGCAGCGCGACAGCAACTCTGGGTTCACCCCTCCACTTT

d_call: .
clone_size: few
v_call: TRBV21-1
j_call: TRBJ2-7
cdr3_aa: CASSKTLGRDRVGEQYF
cdr3_nt: TGTGCCAGCAGCAAAACCCTTGGACGTGACAGGGTGGGCGAGCAGTACTTC

d_call: .
clone_size: few
v_call: TRBV27
j_call: TRBJ1-2
cdr3_aa: CASKSPSAASYGYTF
cdr3_nt: TGTGCCAGCAAATCCCCCTCCGCCGCTAGCTATGGCTACACCTTC

d_call: TRBD1
clone_size: .
v_call: TRBV7-3
j_call: TRBJ1-2
cdr3_aa: CASHSPGQLVYGYTF
cdr3_nt: TGTGCCAGTCACTCTCCGGGACAGTTAGTCTATGGCTACACCTTC

d_call: .
clone_size: .
v_call: TRBV5-8
j_call: TRBJ1-1
cdr3_aa: CASSHRTEAFF
cdr3_nt: TGTGCCAGCAGCCACAGGACTGAAGCTTTCTTT

d_call: .
clone_size: .
v_call: TRBV6-5
j_call: TRBJ1-1
cdr3_aa: CASRRPTGLNEAFF
cdr3_nt: TGTGCCAGCCGTCGTCCCACAGGGCTAAATGAAGCTTTCTTT

d_call: .
clone_size: .
v_call: TRBV10-3
j_call: TRBJ1-2
cdr3_aa: CAIMGATDRNGYTF
cdr3_nt: TGTGCCATCATGGGGGCGACCGACCGGAATGGCTACACCTTC

d_call: .
clone_size: .
v_call: TRBV21-1
j_call: TRBJ2-1
cdr3_aa: CASSKGHRIYNEQFF
cdr3_nt: TGTGCCAGCAGCAAAGGACATAGGATCTACAATGAGCAGTTCTTC

d_call: TRBD2
clone_size: .
v_call: TRBV13
j_call: TRBJ2-1
cdr3_aa: CASSFRRLAGANEQFF
cdr3_nt: TGTGCCAGCAGCTTTCGGCGACTAGCGGGGGCCAATGAGCAGTTCTTC

d_call: .
clone_size: .
v_call: TRBV15
j_call: TRBJ2-2
cdr3_aa: CATSRDRQSNTGELFF
cdr3_nt: TGTGCCACCAGCAGAGATCGACAGAGTAACACCGGGGAGCTGTTTTTT

d_call: TRBD1
clone_size: .
v_call: TRBV28
j_call: TRBJ2-3
cdr3_aa: CASSLSGQGTDTQYF
cdr3_nt: TGTGCCAGCAGTTTATCCGGACAGGGCACAGATACGCAGTATTTT

d_call: TRBD1
clone_size: .
v_call: TRBV5-4
j_call: TRBJ1-1
cdr3_aa: CASSFDGDRGSEAFF
cdr3_nt: TGTGCCAGCAGCTTCGACGGGGACAGGGGATCTGAAGCTTTCTTT

d_call: TRBD2
clone_size: few
v_call: TRBV28
j_call: TRBJ2-1
cdr3_aa: CASSLTSGGPVNEQFF
cdr3_nt: TGTGCCAGCAGTTTGACAAGCGGGGGGCCGGTGAATGAGCAGTTCTTC